One and the same sample provided the 3 T cell receptor beta chains below, sequenced in a study of cytomegalovirus exposure and HLA in healthy donors. Vbeta (60) and Jbeta (13) primers were used in the PCR. Generated by immunoSEQ multiplex PCR, the TCRdb table keeps only in-frame clones and is missing some. The table shows roughly 120,000 clones, with about 80% occurring only once. Input material: PBMCs. The receptors here all came from a man aged 25-45 years in good health and CMV-seronegative.

The chain recombines TRBV27 with TRBJ2-7; 7 bases fit TRBD2. The length of the CDR3 is 14 residues. Germline V gene lookup returns CDR1 MNHEY and CDR2 SMNVEV (reference sequence). V lost 2 bases and J lost 3; bases outside the gene matches: 4. The CDR3 sequence: CASSLAGAGYEQYF. CDR3 nucleotides: TGTGCCAGCAGTTTAGCGGGAGCCGGCTACGAGCAGTACTTC.

The chain joins TRBV14 to TRBJ2-6; 9 bases fit TRBD1. In germline, CDR1 is SGHDN, CDR2 FVKESK. This CDR3 region has 17 residues. Germline trimming cut 7 bases from V and 0 bases from J; bases unmatched to any gene: 7. This chain's CDR3 is CASTPGQGNSGANVLTF. The CDR3 DNA reads as TGTGCCAGCACCCCGGGACAGGGCAACTCTGGGGCCAACGTCCTGACTTTC.

The genes are TRBV27 and TRBJ1-4; D call uncertain. V was pared by 5 bases and J by 6 bases, with 16 bases between. This CDR3 contains 15 residues. Germline assignment: CDR1 MNHEY and CDR2 SMNVEV (reference sequence). CDR3 amino acids: CASSVVGRGYEKLFF. Here the CDR3 DNA reads TGTGCCAGCAGTGTGGTAGGCAGAGGGTATGAAAAACTGTTTTTT. Complete variable domain (other parts from reference TRBV27 and TRBJ1-4): EAQVTQNPRYLITVTGKKLTVTCSQNMNHEYMSWYRQDPGLGLRQIYYSMNVEVTDKGDVPEGYKVSRKEKRNFPLILESPSPNQTSLYFCASSVVGRGYEKLFFGSGTQLSVL.